Listed here are 32 T cell receptor beta chains from one sample, sequenced in a study of blood T cell repertoires in COVID-19. Clones were read by immunoSEQ multiplex PCR, and TCRdb kept only the in-frame ones, dropping some. The table lists around 80,000 clones, about 88% of them singletons. Material: peripheral blood. The receptor source for this set is a man older than 75 with active or convalescent COVID-19.

In nucleotides, the CDR3 is TGTGCCATCAGTGATCTAGGTCCGGGGAAAAGAAACACCATATATTTT. Translation gives CAISDLGPGKRNTIYF. V gene TRBV10-3 combines with J gene TRBJ1-3; D is unresolved. V dropped 3 bases and J dropped 5 bases, with 17 bases sitting between them. Germline assignment: CDR1 ENHRY and CDR2 SYGVKD. The CDR3 sequence is 16 residues long.

The chain carries TRBV19 and TRBJ1-2; TRBD1 agrees at 7 bases. From germline, CDR1 is LNHDA and CDR2 SQIVND (reference sequence). This CDR3 spans 17 amino acids. The V and J ends lost 6 bases and 2 bases, in that order; junction bases with no gene match: 15. In DNA form, the CDR3 reads TGTGCCAGTAGGCAAATTCCCGGAGAGGGGGCGAACTATGGCTACACCTTC. It codes for CASRQIPGEGANYGYTF.

V is TRBV27 and J is TRBJ2-1, with TRBD1 as a possible D gene (7 bases). With 3 bases removed from V and 9 bases from J, the gap between germline ends came to 24 bases. The CDR3 totals 17 residues. Germline V gene lookup returns CDR1 MNHEY and CDR2 SMNVEV (reference sequence). This chain's CDR3 is CASSFRRDSLQSGEQFF. The CDR3 nucleotides read TGTGCCAGCAGTTTTAGGCGGGACAGCCTACAATCGGGTGAGCAGTTCTTC.

This clone was counted a single time. This CDR3 is also generated by other DNA sequences in the sample. The chain uses TRBV15 and TRBJ1-3; 8 bases align to TRBD1. V shed 5 bases, J shed 3 bases, and the junction held 3 bases outside the gene matches. The CDR3 is made up of 14 amino acids. Germline V gives CDR1 LNHNV, CDR2 YYDKDF (reference sequence). The CDR3 sequence: CATSRDRGGNTIYF. The CDR3 region has the DNA TGTGCCACCAGCCGCGACAGGGGTGGAAACACCATATATTTT.

The chain joins TRBV15 to TRBJ1-2, with TRBD1 as a possible D gene (5 bases). Germline V gives CDR1 LNHNV, CDR2 YYDKDF (reference sequence). Trimming took off 0 bases at V and 8 bases at J, with 10 bases between the two ends. The CDR3 runs to 13 residues. The CDR3 here is CATSRDYRGGYTF. The CDR3 DNA follows: TGTGCCACCAGCAGAGATTATAGGGGCGGCTACACCTTC.

This clone was detected only once. This chain uses TRBV6-5 with TRBJ1-1; TRBD1 is a possible D gene (6 bases). The CDR3 has 12 amino acids. The V end lost 4 bases, the J end lost 6 bases, and 9 bases lay between the germline ends. Germline V lookup: CDR1 MNHEY, CDR2 SVGAGI. The DNA of the CDR3 is TGTGCCAGCAGTTCACAGGGATCTGAAGCTTTCTTT. Protein product: CASSSQGSEAFF.

The J gene is TRBJ1-2, the V gene TRBV4-1; 11 nucleotides match TRBD1. Germline CDR1 MGHRA, CDR2 YSYEKL. CDR3 length: 17 residues. With 5 bases clipped from V and 3 bases from J, the junction kept 11 bases outside the gene matches. CDR3 coding DNA: TGCGCCAGCAGCTCGTTATGGACAGGGGGCTCTTACTATGGCTACACCTTC. Residues: CASSSLWTGGSYYGYTF.

V and J are TRBV19 and TRBJ1-1; maybe TRBD1 (6 bases). This CDR3 comprises 15 residues. Germline V CDR1 and CDR2: LNHDA, SQIVND (reference sequence). V was shortened by 4 bases and J by 4 bases, with 16 bases between the two germline ends. The chain's CDR3 is CASSTNRVVVTEAFF. In nucleotides, the CDR3 is TGTGCCAGTAGTACAAACAGGGTCGTCGTCACTGAAGCTTTCTTT.

J is TRBJ1-5 and V is TRBV6-4; a weak D match, TRBD1 (6 bases). V shed 3 bases and J shed 6 bases, with 12 bases lying between them. Germline V CDR1 and CDR2: MRHNA, SNTAGT. CDR3 size: 14 residues. The chain's CDR3 is CASSEQGGGQPQHF. The CDR3 nucleotides are TGTGCCAGCAGTGAACAGGGAGGGGGTCAGCCCCAGCATTTT.

The DNA for the CDR3 is TGTGCCAGCTCACCGCCGGGACATAGAGAGACCCAGTACTTC. Its protein is CASSPPGHRETQYF. The J gene is TRBJ2-5, the V gene TRBV18; D is possibly TRBD1 (6 bases). From germline, CDR1 is KGHSH and CDR2 LQKENI. The V and J ends lost 3 bases and 4 bases respectively, with 12 bases between them. The CDR3 has 14 residues.

The rearrangement links TRBV6-6 to TRBJ1-2; D gene uncertain. CDR3 length: 15 amino acids. The V and J ends lost 0 bases and 5 bases respectively, with 13 bases between them. Germline CDR1 and CDR2: MNHNY and SVGAGI (reference sequence). The DNA for the CDR3 is TGTGCCAGCAGTTACTCGGGCAATCCCGCGTATGGCTACACCTTC. Protein: CASSYSGNPAYGYTF.

This clone was recorded once. The chain carries TRBV5-1 and TRBJ2-5; tentative D call: TRBD2 (5 bases). This CDR3 comprises 16 residues. Trimming pared 0 bases from V and 2 bases from J, leaving 14 bases between. Germline CDR1 is SGHRS and CDR2 is YFSETQ. The CDR3 protein is CASSLAGYRFQETQYF. The CDR3, as DNA: TGCGCCAGCAGCTTGGCGGGGTATAGATTTCAAGAGACCCAGTACTTC.

This chain connects TRBV5-1 to TRBJ2-3; maybe TRBD2 (5 bases). The CDR3 consists of 13 residues. The ends were cut back, 7 bases at V and 1 base at J, with 10 bases in the middle. The germline gives CDR1 SGHRS, CDR2 YFSETQ. The CDR3 here is CASGWGGTDTQYF. The CDR3 DNA reads TGCGCCAGCGGGTGGGGAGGCACAGATACGCAGTATTTT.

This chain links TRBV5-6 with TRBJ1-2; weak D call: TRBD1 (5 bases). V was cut by 5 bases and J by 3 bases, with 14 bases left in between. Germline values: CDR1 SGHDT, CDR2 YYEEEE. The CDR3 sequence is 14 residues long. CDR3 region: CASRKGLRHYGYTF. For the CDR3, the DNA is TGTGCCAGCAGGAAGGGACTGCGACACTATGGCTACACCTTC.

This clone showed up just once. The V and J genes are TRBV6-1 and TRBJ2-7; TRBD1 matches 11 bases. V was pared by 1 base and J by 5 bases, with 4 bases of the junction left unmatched. The germline CDR1 and CDR2 sequences are MNHNS and SASEGT. CDR3 size: 15 residues. CDR3 coding DNA: TGTGCCAGCAGTGAAGTTGGACAGGGGGCGAACGAGCAGTACGTC. This encodes CASSEVGQGANEQYV.

CDR3 protein: CASSLVGQGEKLFF. CDR3 bases: TGTGCCAGCAGCTTGGTAGGGCAGGGTGAAAAACTGTTTTTT. V and J are TRBV5-5 and TRBJ1-4; D is possibly TRBD1 (5 bases). CDR1 SGHKS and CDR2 YYEKEE come from the germline V gene (reference sequence). V dropped 0 bases and J dropped 7 bases, with 10 bases sitting between them. This CDR3 is built from 14 residues.

The rearrangement links TRBV11-3 to TRBJ2-3, with 8 nucleotides matching TRBD2. The CDR3 runs to 16 residues. The J segment lost 0 bases and the V segment lost 4 bases, leaving 6 bases of the junction unmatched. Germline V gene lookup returns CDR1 SGHNT and CDR2 YENEEA. The CDR3 here is CASSSPGGISTDTQYF. CDR3 sequence (DNA): TGTGCCAGCAGCTCCCCGGGGGGGATTAGCACAGATACGCAGTATTTT.

V usage is TRBV3-1 (or the pseudogene TRBV3-2) and J usage is TRBJ1-1, with 8 positions matching TRBD1. This CDR3 has 15 residues. In germline, CDR1 is LGHDT, CDR2 YNNKEL (reference sequence). V was pared by 4 bases and J by 1 base, with 5 bases of the junction left unmatched. This CDR3 reads CASSPRDRRNTEAFF. CDR3 nucleotides: TGTGCCAGCAGCCCTAGGGACAGGAGGAACACTGAAGCTTTCTTT.

The V gene is TRBV2, the J gene TRBJ2-5, with D possibly being TRBD2 (6 bases). The germline CDR1 and CDR2 sequences are SNHLY and FYNNEI. V lost 7 bases to trimming and J lost 1 base, with 10 bases between them. There are 13 residues in the CDR3. The CDR3 spells CASNRGLQETQYF. CDR3 nucleotide sequence: TGTGCCAGCAATAGGGGACTCCAAGAGACCCAGTACTTC.

The chain combines TRBV2 with TRBJ2-1, with a possible D match to TRBD1 (6 bases). Germline V gene sequence: CDR1 SNHLY, CDR2 FYNNEI. V was clipped by 0 bases and J by 14 bases, with 14 bases between them. The CDR3 length is 13 residues. The CDR3 sequence is CASSEAQDRNEFF. The CDR3 coding sequence is TGTGCCAGCAGTGAAGCGCAGGACAGAAACGAGTTCTTC.

Written as DNA, the CDR3 is TGTGCCAGTGGCCCGACAACCCTAAACTATGGCTACACCTTC. Translated, it gives CASGPTTLNYGYTF. The genes are TRBV19 and TRBJ1-2, with no clear D. The CDR3 extends over 14 amino acids. Germline lookup yields CDR1 LNHDA and CDR2 SQIVND (reference sequence). V was pared by 8 bases and J by 2 bases, with 15 bases between.

The sample holds a few counts of this clone. The rearrangement links TRBV3-1 (or the pseudogene TRBV3-2) to TRBJ1-5, with D hard to call. CDR1 LGHDT and CDR2 YNNKEL come from the germline V gene (reference sequence). Trimming took 4 bases from V and 9 from J, leaving 19 bases between them. The CDR3 contains 15 residues. In DNA form, the CDR3 reads TGTGCCAGCAGCCCGACCGCGGGGAGGTTAGGGCCCCAGCATTTT. It is translated as CASSPTAGRLGPQHF.

The chain has TRBV28 and TRBJ1-1; D unclear. V shed 4 bases and J shed 1 base, with 13 bases lying between them. CDR1 and CDR2 (germline): MDHEN, SYDVKM. The CDR3 is 15 amino acids. CDR3 amino acids: CASSSQRGGNTEAFF. The DNA for the CDR3 is TGTGCCAGCAGTTCTCAGCGGGGTGGGAACACTGAAGCTTTCTTT.

This rearrangement joins TRBV5-4 to TRBJ1-1, with D unclear. The CDR3 loop spans 13 amino acids. V lost 4 bases and J lost 1, with 8 bases in between. Germline CDR1 reads SGHNT; CDR2 reads YYREEE (reference sequence). CDR3 nucleotides: TGTGCCAGCAGCCCCAGAGGGAACACTGAAGCTTTCTTT. Translation gives CASSPRGNTEAFF.

This clone was seen more than once but under ten times. This chain links TRBV24-1 with TRBJ1-5; TRBD1 agrees at 7 bases. The V gene's germline CDR1 is KGHDR and CDR2 SFDVKD. This CDR3 comprises 15 residues. The trim removed 4 bases at V and 3 bases at J, leaving 5 bases unmatched. CDR3 in DNA: TGTGCCACCAGTGACACCGGGACAGCCAATCAGCCCCAGCATTTT. It encodes CATSDTGTANQPQHF.

The CDR3, as DNA: TGTGCCAGCAGCCAAGATTTAAATACGCAGTATTTT. Protein: CASSQDLNTQYF. The rearrangement links TRBV14 to TRBJ2-3, with D unclear. CDR1 and CDR2 from the germline V gene are SGHDN and FVKESK. CDR3 size: 12 residues. Trimming took 0 bases from V and 7 from J, leaving 5 bases between them.

The CDR3 DNA follows: TGTGCCACCAGCAGATCTCCCCCCGGGACTTCCGGAAACACCATATATTTT. Translated, it gives CATSRSPPGTSGNTIYF. The chain employs TRBV15 and TRBJ1-3; a possible D gene is TRBD1 (5 bases). Germline V gene lookup returns CDR1 LNHNV and CDR2 YYDKDF (reference sequence). V lost 2 bases and J 4 bases, leaving 18 bases between the germline ends. The CDR3 is 17 amino acids.

The chain links TRBV6-2 or TRBV6-3 to TRBJ1-1; D is unresolved. Germline-derived CDR1 and CDR2 are MNHEY and SVGEGT. V gave up 6 bases and J gave up 3 bases, with 11 bases separating them. There are 13 residues in the CDR3. CDR3 sequence (DNA): TGTGCCAGCAGCCGGCGGGGTGACACTGAAGCTTTCTTT. Encoded protein: CASSRRGDTEAFF.

The chain employs TRBV27 and TRBJ1-1; unclear D gene. Germline V lookup: CDR1 MNHEY, CDR2 SMNVEV (reference sequence). The CDR3 extends over 14 amino acids. V was trimmed by 3 bases and J by 4 bases, leaving 12 bases between them. This CDR3 is CASSFERWSTEAFF. In DNA form, the CDR3 reads TGTGCCAGCAGTTTCGAGAGATGGAGCACTGAAGCTTTCTTT.

V usage is TRBV28 and J usage is TRBJ1-5; the D gene is possibly TRBD1 (6 bases). V lost 6 bases to trimming and J lost 4 bases, with 16 bases between them. Germline values: CDR1 MDHEN, CDR2 SYDVKM. CDR3 length equals 15 residues. The CDR3: CASRRGGGRNQPQHF. CDR3 DNA: TGTGCCAGCAGGCGTGGGGGCGGACGGAATCAGCCCCAGCATTTT. The entire variable domain, with the rest obtained from reference TRBV28 and TRBJ1-5, is as follows: DVKVTQSSRYLVKRTGEKVFLECVQDMDHENMFWYRQDPGLGLRLIYFSYDVKMKEKGDIPEGYSVSREKKERFSLILESASTNQTSMYLCASRRGGGRNQPQHFGDGTRLSIL.

The J gene is TRBJ1-5, the V gene TRBV5-6; D is ambiguous. CDR1 and CDR2 from the germline V gene are SGHDT and YYEEEE. This CDR3 is built from 17 residues. The V and J ends lost 4 bases and 0 bases respectively, with 17 bases between them. CDR3 nucleotides: TGTGCCAGCAGCAGAGCCGATTCGTCATATAGCAATCAGCCCCAGCATTTT. Translating gives CASSRADSSYSNQPQHF.

The chain is built from TRBV5-1 and TRBJ1-6; 7 bases are a match to TRBD1. The trim removed 4 bases at V and 7 bases at J, leaving 5 bases unmatched. CDR1 and CDR2 (germline): SGHRS, YFSETQ. This CDR3 spans 14 amino acids. Here the CDR3 reads CASSNDRANSPLHF. The DNA of the CDR3 is TGCGCCAGCAGCAACGACAGGGCCAATTCACCCCTCCACTTT.